The clone carrying this T cell receptor beta chain was picked up a small number of times. Its antigen is currently unknown. TCRdb keeps only in-frame clones here, not all; method: immunoSEQ multiplex PCR. The sample lists tens of thousands of clones, approximately 89% occurring once. Trimming left V 0 bases short and J 9 bases short, with 9 bases between. This CDR3 region has 13 residues. Germline CDR1 and CDR2: LNHNV and YYDKDF (reference sequence). These data originate in a study of T cells in narcolepsy. Study findings and constraints: Same-patient CSF and blood CD4+ T cell clonotypes included HCRT-specific and TRIB2-specific autoreactive ones. Some memory CD4+ repertoires had no autoreactive clone sequences.

The V call is TRBV15, the J call TRBJ2-1; D not certain. The sequencing input was CD45RA- memory CD4+ T cells from PBMCs. The origin of this receptor is a human donor with narcolepsy. The CDR3 here is CATSRDNAAEQFF. The CDR3 nucleotides are TGTGCCACCAGCAGAGATAACGCGGCTGAGCAGTTCTTC. Based on the CDR3 plus reference TRBV15 and TRBJ2-1, the full variable domain is DAMVIQNPRYQVTQFGKPVTLSCSQTLNHNVMYWYQQKSSQAPKLLFHYYDKDFNNEADTPDNFQSRRPNTSFCFLDIRSPGLGDTAMYLCATSRDNAAEQFFGPGTRLTVL.